The clone carrying this T cell receptor (beta chain) was seen once. Membership in each cohort depended on participant-reported clinical history. CDR1 is MNHEY, CDR2 SVGAGI, per germline. Trimming removed 2 bases from V and 5 bases from J; junction bases left unmatched: 7. The CDR3 consists of 15 residues. These data belong to a study of blood T cell repertoires in COVID-19. About the research overall: The cDNA or gDNA used as material had been derived from T cells, B-cell-depleted T cells, or PBMCs.

As processed by the authors: Nucleated cell counts were estimated from reference gene primer amplification. Assay: immunoSEQ multiplex PCR; the TCRdb copy retains only in-frame clones and omits some. Clone size and the V and J calls come from that table; the DNA yielded D and trimming. The sample lists almost 250,000 clones; around 89% were seen once. The chain carries TRBV6-5 and TRBJ1-1, with 8 bases that match TRBD1. This receptor was obtained from a woman in her 30s who had recovered from COVID-19. Sequenced material: PBMCs or T cells enriched from blood (not recorded which). CDR3 nucleotide sequence: TGTGCCAGCAGTTACAACGGACAGGGATTTACTGAAGCTTTCTTT. Amino acid sequence: CASSYNGQGFTEAFF.